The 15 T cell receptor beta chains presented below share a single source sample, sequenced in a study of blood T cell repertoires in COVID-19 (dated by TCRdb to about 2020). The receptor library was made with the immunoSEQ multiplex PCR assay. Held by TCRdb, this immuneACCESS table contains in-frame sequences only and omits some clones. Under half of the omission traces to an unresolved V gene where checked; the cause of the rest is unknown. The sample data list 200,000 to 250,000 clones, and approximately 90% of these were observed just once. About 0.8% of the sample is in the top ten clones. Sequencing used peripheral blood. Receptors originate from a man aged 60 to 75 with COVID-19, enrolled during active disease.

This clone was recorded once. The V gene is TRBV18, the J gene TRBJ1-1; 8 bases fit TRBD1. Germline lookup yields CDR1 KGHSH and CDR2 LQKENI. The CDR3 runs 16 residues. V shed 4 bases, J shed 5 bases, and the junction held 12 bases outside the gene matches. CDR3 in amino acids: CASSRIQGADTTEAFF. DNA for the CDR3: TGTGCCAGCTCACGTATTCAGGGGGCGGACACGACTGAAGCTTTCTTT.

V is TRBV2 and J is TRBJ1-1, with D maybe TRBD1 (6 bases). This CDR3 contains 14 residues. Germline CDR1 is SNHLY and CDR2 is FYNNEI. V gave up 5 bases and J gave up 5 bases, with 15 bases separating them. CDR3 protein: CASSPPRGKTEAFF. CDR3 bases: TGTGCCAGCAGTCCTCCCAGGGGAAAGACTGAAGCTTTCTTT.

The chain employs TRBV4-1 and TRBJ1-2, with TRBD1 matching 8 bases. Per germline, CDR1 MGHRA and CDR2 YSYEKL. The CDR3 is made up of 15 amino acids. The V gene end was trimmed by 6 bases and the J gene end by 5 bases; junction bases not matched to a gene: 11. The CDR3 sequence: CASSTQTGDFYGYTF. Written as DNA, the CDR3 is TGCGCCAGCAGTACTCAGACAGGGGATTTTTATGGCTACACCTTC.

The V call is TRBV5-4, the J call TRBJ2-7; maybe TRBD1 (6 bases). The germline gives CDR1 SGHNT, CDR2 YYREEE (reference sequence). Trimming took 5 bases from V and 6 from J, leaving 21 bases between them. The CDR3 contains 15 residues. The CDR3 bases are TGTGCCAGCAGTCCTGGGGGCCCCGTCCCACGCGAGCAGTACTTC. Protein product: CASSPGGPVPREQYF.

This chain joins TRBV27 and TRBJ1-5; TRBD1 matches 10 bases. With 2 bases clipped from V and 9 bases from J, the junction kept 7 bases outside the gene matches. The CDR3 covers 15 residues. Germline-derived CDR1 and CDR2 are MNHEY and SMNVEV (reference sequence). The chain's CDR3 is CASSLRGQGKRPQHF. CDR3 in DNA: TGTGCCAGCAGTTTAAGGGGACAGGGGAAACGGCCCCAGCATTTT.

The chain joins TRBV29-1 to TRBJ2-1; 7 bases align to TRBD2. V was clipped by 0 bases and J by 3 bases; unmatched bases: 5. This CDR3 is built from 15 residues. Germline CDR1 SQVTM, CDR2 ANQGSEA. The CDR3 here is CSVEDAGEHYNEQFF. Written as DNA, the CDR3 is TGCAGCGTTGAAGATGCGGGAGAGCACTACAATGAGCAGTTCTTC.

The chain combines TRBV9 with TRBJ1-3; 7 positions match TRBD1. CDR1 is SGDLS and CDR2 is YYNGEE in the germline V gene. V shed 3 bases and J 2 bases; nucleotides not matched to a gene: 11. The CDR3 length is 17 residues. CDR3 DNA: TGTGCCAGCAGCGCGGACCCAGGGGGACTCACTGGAAACACCATATATTTT. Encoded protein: CASSADPGGLTGNTIYF.

CDR3 nucleotide sequence: TGTGCCAGCAGCAAACCGACCTCAGAACAGGGGAGTTTGGACGAGCAGTACTTC. It is translated as CASSKPTSEQGSLDEQYF. The rearrangement uses TRBV21-1 and TRBJ2-7; the table's D gene call, TRBD1, was not cross checked with the DNA. TRBV21-1 is a listed pseudogene. The CDR3 sequence is 18 residues long.

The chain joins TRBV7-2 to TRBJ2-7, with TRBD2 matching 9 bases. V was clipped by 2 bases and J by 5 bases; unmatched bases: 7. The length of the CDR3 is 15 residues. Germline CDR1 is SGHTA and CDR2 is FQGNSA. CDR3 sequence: CASSLTGTSWNEQYF. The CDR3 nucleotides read TGTGCCAGCAGCTTAACCGGGACTAGCTGGAACGAGCAGTACTTC.

As DNA, the CDR3 is TGTGCCAGCAGTCCACGACAGGGTTCCACTGAAGCTTTCTTT. Protein: CASSPRQGSTEAFF. The V gene is TRBV27, the J gene TRBJ1-1; 7 bases agree with TRBD1. In germline, CDR1 is MNHEY, CDR2 SMNVEV (reference sequence). V shed 5 bases, J shed 4 bases, and the junction held 7 bases outside the gene matches. The CDR3 consists of 14 residues.

CDR3 in amino acids: CASSLARQGRNTEAFF. The CDR3 region has the DNA TGTGCCAGCAGCTTAGCCCGACAGGGGCGCAACACTGAAGCTTTCTTT. This rearrangement joins TRBV7-2 to TRBJ1-1, with 8 bases fitting TRBD1. The germline gives CDR1 SGHTA, CDR2 FQGNSA. CDR3 length: 16 residues. Unmatched junction bases numbered 5, after V lost 0 bases and J lost 2 bases. Full variable domain (missing parts from reference TRBV7-2 and TRBJ1-1): GAGVSQSPSNKVTEKGKDVELRCDPISGHTALYWYRQSLGQGLEFLIYFQGNSAPDKSGLPSDRFSAERTGGSVSTLTIQRTQQEDSAVYLCASSLARQGRNTEAFFGQGTRLTVV.

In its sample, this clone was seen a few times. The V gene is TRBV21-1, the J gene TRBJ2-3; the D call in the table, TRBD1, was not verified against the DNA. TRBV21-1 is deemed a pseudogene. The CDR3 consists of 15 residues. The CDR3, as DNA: TGTGCCAGCAGCAAAGTAGCAGGACACCAAGATACGCAGTATTTT. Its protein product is CASSKVAGHQDTQYF.

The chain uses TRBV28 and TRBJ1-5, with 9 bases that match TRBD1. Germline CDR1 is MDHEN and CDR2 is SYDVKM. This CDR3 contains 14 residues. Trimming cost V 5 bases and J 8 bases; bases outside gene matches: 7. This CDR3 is CASSNTGGGEPQHF. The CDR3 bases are TGTGCCAGCAGTAATACAGGGGGCGGGGAGCCCCAGCATTTT.

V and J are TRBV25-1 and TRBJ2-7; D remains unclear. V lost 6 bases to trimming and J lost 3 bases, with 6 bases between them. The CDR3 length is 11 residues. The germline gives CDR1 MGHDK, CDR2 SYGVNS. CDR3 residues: CASSIGYEQYF. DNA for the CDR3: TGTGCCAGCAGCATCGGCTACGAGCAGTACTTC.

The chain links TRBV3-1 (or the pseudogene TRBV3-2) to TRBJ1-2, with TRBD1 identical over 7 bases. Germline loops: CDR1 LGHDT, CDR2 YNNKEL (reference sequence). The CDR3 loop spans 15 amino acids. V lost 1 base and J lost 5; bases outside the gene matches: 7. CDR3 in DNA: TGTGCCAGCAGCCAAGGGGAGACAGGGCCTTATGGCTACACCTTC. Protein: CASSQGETGPYGYTF.